The 16 T cell receptor beta chains below were found in one sample sequenced in a study of blood T cell repertoires in COVID-19. TCRdb's table, derived via immunoSEQ multiplex PCR, lists solely in-frame clones and lacks some. The table shows 35,000 to 45,000 clones, with 81% occurring only once. Sequenced input: peripheral blood. These receptors all come from a human donor in a cohort sampled during active or convalescent COVID-19. The donor label of this sample is uncertain.

This clone showed up just a few times. As DNA, the CDR3 is TGTGCCAGTAGTCCCGACAGGGACCGTGAAAAACTGTTTTTT. Translating it yields CASSPDRDREKLFF. V gene TRBV19 combines with J gene TRBJ1-4; 7 positions match TRBD1. Germline V CDR1 and CDR2: LNHDA, SQIVND (reference sequence). This CDR3 is 14 amino acids long. The junction had 7 bases not matched to a gene; V was cut back by 5 bases and J by 7 bases.

The gene calls are TRBV14 and TRBJ1-1; the D gene is possibly TRBD1 (5 bases). Germline CDR1 and CDR2: SGHDN and FVKESK. Trimming cost V 3 bases and J 2 bases, with 7 bases left between them. CDR3 length equals 13 residues. The CDR3 reads CASSQDTNTEAFF. Written as DNA, the CDR3 is TGTGCCAGCAGCCAGGACACTAACACTGAAGCTTTCTTT.

The V call is TRBV7-9, the J call TRBJ2-3; 9 positions match TRBD2. Looked up from germline, CDR1 is SEHNR and CDR2 is FQNEAQ (reference sequence). Trimming cost V 5 bases and J 4 bases; bases outside gene matches: 7. The CDR3 spans 15 residues. DNA of the CDR3: TGTGCCAGCAGCCAGACCTTAGCGGGAGCAGATACGCAGTATTTT. This gives the protein CASSQTLAGADTQYF. Full variable domain (rest looked up from reference TRBV7-9 and TRBJ2-3): DTGVSQNPRHKITKRGQNVTFRCDPISEHNRLYWYRQTLGQGPEFLTYFQNEAQLEKSRLLSDRFSAERPKGSFSTLEIQRTEQGDSAMYLCASSQTLAGADTQYFGPGTRLTVL.

The V and J genes are TRBV9 and TRBJ2-2; the D is unclear. This CDR3 has 13 amino acids. Germline V lookup: CDR1 SGDLS, CDR2 YYNGEE. V was shortened by 4 bases and J by 3 bases, with 7 bases between the two germline ends. The CDR3 loop is CASSILYTGELFF. DNA of the CDR3: TGTGCCAGCAGCATACTTTACACCGGGGAGCTGTTTTTT.

The chain joins TRBV14 to TRBJ2-1; tentative D call: TRBD2 (5 bases). V was clipped by 0 bases and J by 6 bases, with 9 bases between them. Germline CDR1 SGHDN, CDR2 FVKESK. The CDR3 has 14 amino acids. Written as DNA, the CDR3 is TGTGCCAGCAGCCAAGATCTGGGGAGCAATGAGCAGTTCTTC. It specifies CASSQDLGSNEQFF.

CDR3 amino acids: CASSLGTGGEKLFF. DNA for the CDR3: TGCGCCAGCAGCTTAGGGACAGGGGGTGAAAAACTGTTTTTT. This chain joins TRBV5-1 and TRBJ1-4; TRBD1 matches 11 bases. The CDR3 runs 14 residues. Germline V gives CDR1 SGHRS, CDR2 YFSETQ. Germline trimming cut 2 bases from V and 7 bases from J; bases unmatched to any gene: 1.

With respect to this clone: Other DNA sequences in this specimen translate into the identical CDR3. This chain links TRBV6-2 or TRBV6-3 with TRBJ2-7; D is uncertain. There are 11 residues in the CDR3. Trimming removed 4 bases from V and 2 bases from J, with 3 bases in between. Germline loops: CDR1 MNHEY, CDR2 SVGEGT. The DNA of the CDR3 is TGTGCCAGCAGTTCCACCTACGAGCAGTACTTC. Protein: CASSSTYEQYF.

This clone was detected only once. The J gene is TRBJ2-5, the V gene TRBV11-2, with D perhaps matching TRBD2 (7 bases). Germline V lookup: CDR1 SGHAT, CDR2 FQNNGV. This CDR3 contains 14 residues. V lost 0 bases, J lost 9 bases, and 14 bases lay in between. In DNA, the CDR3 is TGTGCCAGCAGCTTAGACCGGGGGGAGGGGGCCCAGTACTTC. Amino acids: CASSLDRGEGAQYF.

The chain employs TRBV5-5 and TRBJ1-1; tentative D call: TRBD1 (6 bases). The CDR3 is 15 amino acids. V was cut by 0 bases and J by 1 base, with 10 bases left in between. Germline V gene data show CDR1 as SGHKS and CDR2 as YYEKEE (reference sequence). This CDR3 reads CASSLARGPNTEAFF. DNA for the CDR3: TGTGCCAGCAGCTTGGCCAGGGGTCCGAACACTGAAGCTTTCTTT.

This rearrangement joins TRBV7-9 to TRBJ1-1; D not resolved. V was pared by 7 bases and J by 5 bases, with 14 bases between. This CDR3 has 13 residues. Germline assignment: CDR1 SEHNR and CDR2 FQNEAQ (reference sequence). CDR3 nucleotide sequence: TGTGCCAGCATCGCCCCCGGGGTTACTGAAGCTTTCTTT. Translated: CASIAPGVTEAFF.

The chain joins TRBV16 to TRBJ2-3; possible D gene TRBD1, 7 bases. V was trimmed by 0 bases and J by 3 bases, leaving 10 bases between them. The CDR3 contains 15 residues. The germline V gene encodes CDR1 KGHSY and CDR2 FQNENV. The CDR3 sequence: CASSQSGGQTDTQYF. CDR3 nucleotide sequence: TGTGCCAGCAGCCAATCGGGGGGACAGACAGATACGCAGTATTTT.

The chain combines TRBV18 with TRBJ2-2; 10 positions match TRBD1. In germline, CDR1 is KGHSH, CDR2 LQKENI. The V and J ends lost 3 bases and 6 bases, in that order; junction bases with no gene match: 1. This CDR3 is built from 14 residues. The CDR3 DNA follows: TGTGCCAGCTCACCTGGGACAGGGGCCGGGGAGCTGTTTTTT. Translated: CASSPGTGAGELFF.

The V call is TRBV28, the J call TRBJ1-4, with D possibly being TRBD1 (6 bases). The germline V gene encodes CDR1 MDHEN and CDR2 SYDVKM. Trimming shortened V by 5 bases and J by 0 bases, and 13 bases separated the two germline ends. The CDR3 is 16 residues long. The CDR3 DNA reads TGTGCCAGCAGTCCACCTGGGACAACAACTAATGAAAAACTGTTTTTT. This sequence encodes CASSPPGTTTNEKLFF.

The CDR3 region has the DNA TGTGCCAGCAGCTCGCGTTCGAACACCGGGGAGCTGTTTTTT. As protein: CASSSRSNTGELFF. The chain uses TRBV7-9 and TRBJ2-2; D ambiguous. V shed 4 bases and J shed 0 bases, with 6 bases lying between them. The CDR3 has 14 amino acids. The germline CDR1 and CDR2 sequences are SEHNR and FQNEAQ (reference sequence).

The chain employs TRBV5-1 and TRBJ2-2, with D possibly being TRBD2 (5 bases). The CDR3 is made up of 15 amino acids. Trimming pared 0 bases from V and 3 bases from J, leaving 9 bases between. CDR1 and CDR2 from the germline V gene are SGHRS and YFSETQ. CDR3 nucleotide sequence: TGCGCCAGCAGCTTGGGTCGGGAATACACCGGGGAGCTGTTTTTT. Protein: CASSLGREYTGELFF.

This rearrangement joins TRBV7-6 to TRBJ2-1, with TRBD2 matching over 11 bases. Germline V gene data show CDR1 as SGHVS and CDR2 as FNYEAQ. V lost 5 bases to trimming and J lost 5 bases; unmatched junction nucleotides: 14. This CDR3 is 18 amino acids long. The CDR3 region is CASSPRVLAGGPDNEQFF. Here the CDR3 DNA reads TGTGCCAGCAGCCCCCGGGTTTTAGCGGGAGGGCCGGACAATGAGCAGTTCTTC.